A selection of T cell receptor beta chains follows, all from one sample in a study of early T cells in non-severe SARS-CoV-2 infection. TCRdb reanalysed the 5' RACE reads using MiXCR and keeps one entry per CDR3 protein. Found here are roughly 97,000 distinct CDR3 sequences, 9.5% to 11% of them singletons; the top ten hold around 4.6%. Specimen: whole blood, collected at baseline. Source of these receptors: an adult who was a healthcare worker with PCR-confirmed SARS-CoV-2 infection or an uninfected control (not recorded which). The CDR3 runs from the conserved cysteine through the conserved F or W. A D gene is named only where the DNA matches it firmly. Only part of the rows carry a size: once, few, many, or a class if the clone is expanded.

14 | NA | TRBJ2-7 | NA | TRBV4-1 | CASSQFQGNYEQYF | TGCGCCAGCAGCCAATTCCAGGGGAACTACGAGCAGTACTTC
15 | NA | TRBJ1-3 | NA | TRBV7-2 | CASSLFRASGNTIYF | TGTGCCAGCAGCTTATTCAGAGCCTCTGGAAACACCATATATTTT
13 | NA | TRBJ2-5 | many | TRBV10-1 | CASSDRTEETQYF | TGCGCCAGCAGTGATCGAACAGAAGAGACCCAGTACTTC
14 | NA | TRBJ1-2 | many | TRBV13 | CASSLVGRVYGYTF | TGTGCCAGCAGCTTAGTAGGCAGGGTCTATGGCTACACCTTC
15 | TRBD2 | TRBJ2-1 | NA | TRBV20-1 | CSARVPSGRYNEQFF | TGCAGTGCTAGAGTGCCTAGCGGGAGATACAATGAGCAGTTCTTC
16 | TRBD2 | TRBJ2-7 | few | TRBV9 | CASSVGSGTSGGAQYF | TGTGCCAGCAGCGTAGGGTCCGGGACTAGCGGGGGGGCTCAGTACTTC
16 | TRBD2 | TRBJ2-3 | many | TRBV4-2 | CASSQNGGLAGDTQYF | TGTGCCAGCAGCCAAAATGGGGGACTAGCGGGAGATACGCAGTATTTT
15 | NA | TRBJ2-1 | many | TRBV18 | CASSPNGILGDEQFF | TGTGCCAGCTCACCGAACGGGATCCTCGGGGATGAGCAGTTCTTC
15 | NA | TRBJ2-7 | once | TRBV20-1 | CSAEAFTGERDEQYF | TGCAGTGCTGAGGCTTTCACGGGAGAAAGAGACGAGCAGTACTTC
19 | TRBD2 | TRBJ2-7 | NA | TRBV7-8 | CASSLVSRLAGIGRYEQYF | TGTGCCAGCAGCTTAGTCTCTCGACTAGCGGGAATTGGGCGTTACGAGCAGTACTTC
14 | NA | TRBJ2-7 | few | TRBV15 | CATSRGDKSYEQYF | TGTGCCACCAGCAGAGGGGACAAATCCTACGAGCAGTACTTC
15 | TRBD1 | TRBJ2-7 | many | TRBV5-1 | CASSPARGTAYEQYF | TGCGCCAGCAGCCCGGCGAGGGGGACAGCATACGAGCAGTACTTC
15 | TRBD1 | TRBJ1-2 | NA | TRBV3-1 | CASSQGNRGQNGYTF | TGTGCCAGCAGCCAAGGAAACAGGGGGCAAAATGGCTACACCTTC
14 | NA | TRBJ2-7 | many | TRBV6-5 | CASSRTREIGEQYF | TGTGCCAGCAGTAGAACCAGGGAAATTGGCGAGCAGTACTTC
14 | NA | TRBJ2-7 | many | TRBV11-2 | CASSLDRGSYEQYF | TGTGCCAGCAGCTTAGACAGGGGTTCGTACGAGCAGTACTTC
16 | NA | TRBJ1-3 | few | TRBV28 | CASSLWGAISGNTIYF | TGTGCCAGCAGTTTGTGGGGGGCCATCTCTGGAAACACCATATATTTT
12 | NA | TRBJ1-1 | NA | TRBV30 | CAWRGGREEAFF | TGTGCCTGGAGGGGGGGTCGGGAGGAAGCTTTCTTT
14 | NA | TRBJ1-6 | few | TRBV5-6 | CASSFMSYNSPLHF | TGTGCCAGCAGCTTTATGTCCTATAATTCACCCCTCCACTTT
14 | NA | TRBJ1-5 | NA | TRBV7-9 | CASSLDTNNQPQHF | TGTGCCAGCAGCCTCGACACCAACAATCAGCCCCAGCATTTT
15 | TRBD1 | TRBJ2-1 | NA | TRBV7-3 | CASSLGQGTYNEQFF | TGTGCCAGCAGCTTAGGACAGGGGACCTACAATGAGCAGTTCTTC
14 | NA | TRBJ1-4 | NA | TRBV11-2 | CASSLQATNEKLFF | TGTGCCAGCAGCTTGCAGGCAACTAATGAAAAACTGTTTTTT
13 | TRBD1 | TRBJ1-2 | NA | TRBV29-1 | CSVEPGQGNGHTF | TGCAGCGTGGAGCCGGGACAGGGTAACGGCCACACCTTC
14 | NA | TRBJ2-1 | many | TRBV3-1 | CASRGDLSVDEQFF | TGTGCCAGCAGAGGGGATCTCTCAGTCGATGAGCAGTTCTTC
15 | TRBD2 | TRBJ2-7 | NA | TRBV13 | CASRNSGRASYEQYF | TGTGCCAGCCGTAATAGCGGGAGGGCCTCCTACGAGCAGTACTTC
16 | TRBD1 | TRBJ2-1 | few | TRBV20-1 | CSALPGTGGPYNEQFF | TGCAGTGCTCTACCCGGGACAGGCGGACCCTACAATGAGCAGTTCTTC
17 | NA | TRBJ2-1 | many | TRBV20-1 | CSAVGPVRDMVYNEQFF | TGCAGTGCTGTAGGGCCGGTCAGGGACATGGTCTACAATGAGCAGTTCTTC
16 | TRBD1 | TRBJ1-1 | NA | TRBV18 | CASSQGQDQGNTEAFF | TGTGCCAGCTCACAAGGACAGGATCAGGGTAACACTGAAGCTTTCTTT
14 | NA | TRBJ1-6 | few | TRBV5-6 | CASSVREHNSPLHF | TGTGCCAGCAGCGTCCGTGAGCATAATTCACCCCTCCACTTT
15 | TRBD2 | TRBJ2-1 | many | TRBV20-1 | CSARAELAAYNEQFF | TGCAGTGCTAGAGCGGAGCTAGCGGCCTACAATGAGCAGTTCTTC
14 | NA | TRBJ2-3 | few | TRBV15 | CATSRVFSTDTQYF | TGTGCCACCAGCAGAGTCTTTAGCACAGATACGCAGTATTTT
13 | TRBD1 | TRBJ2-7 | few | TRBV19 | CASARDSDYEQYF | TGTGCCAGTGCCCGGGACAGCGATTACGAGCAGTACTTC
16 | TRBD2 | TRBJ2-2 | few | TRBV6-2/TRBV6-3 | CASSRTSGVATGELFF | TGTGCCAGCAGTCGGACTAGCGGAGTAGCCACCGGGGAGCTGTTTTTT
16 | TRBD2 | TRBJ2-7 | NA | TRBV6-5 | CASSTRLAGEAYEQYF | TGTGCCAGCAGTACACGTTTGGCGGGAGAAGCCTACGAGCAGTACTTC
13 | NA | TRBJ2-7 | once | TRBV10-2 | CASTDYLNYEQYF | TGCGCCAGCACTGACTACCTCAACTACGAGCAGTACTTC
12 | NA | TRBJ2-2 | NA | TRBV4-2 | CASSQGIGELFF | TGTGCCAGCAGCCAAGGGATCGGGGAGCTGTTTTTT
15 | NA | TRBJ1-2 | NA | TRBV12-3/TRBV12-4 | CASSFGALGFYGYTF | TGTGCCAGCAGTTTTGGGGCCTTGGGGTTCTATGGCTACACCTTC
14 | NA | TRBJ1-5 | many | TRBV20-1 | CSAKKTGSLQPQHF | TGCAGTGCTAAGAAGACAGGCAGTTTACAGCCCCAGCATTTT
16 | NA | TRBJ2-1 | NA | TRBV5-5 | CASSLVGTTSYNEQFF | TGTGCCAGCAGCTTGGTGGGGACCACCTCCTACAATGAGCAGTTCTTC
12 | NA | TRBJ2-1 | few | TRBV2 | CASSEGPHEQFF | TGTGCCAGCAGTGAAGGCCCCCATGAGCAGTTCTTC
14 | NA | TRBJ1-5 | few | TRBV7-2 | CASSLDPGSRPQHF | TGTGCCAGCAGCTTAGATCCAGGGTCAAGGCCCCAGCATTTT
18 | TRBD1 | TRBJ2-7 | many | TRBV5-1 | CASSPTIPGTANTYEQYF | TGCGCCAGCAGCCCTACTATTCCAGGGACAGCCAACACCTACGAGCAGTACTTC
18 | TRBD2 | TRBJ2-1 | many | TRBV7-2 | CASSLTQGTKSPYNEQFF | TGTGCCAGCAGCTTAACTCAAGGGACTAAGTCCCCATACAATGAGCAGTTCTTC
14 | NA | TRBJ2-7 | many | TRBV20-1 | CSASAVGGTWEQYF | TGCAGTGCTAGCGCCGTTGGAGGGACGTGGGAGCAGTACTTC
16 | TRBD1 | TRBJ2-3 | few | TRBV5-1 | CASSFRTGGPTDTQYF | TGCGCCAGCAGCTTTCGAACAGGGGGCCCCACAGATACGCAGTATTTT
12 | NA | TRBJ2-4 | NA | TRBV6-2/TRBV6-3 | CASSYRAGIQYF | TGTGCCAGCAGTTACCGGGCAGGGATTCAGTACTTC
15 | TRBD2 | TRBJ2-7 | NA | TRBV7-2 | CASSSRGGGPYEQYF | TGTGCCAGCAGCTCACGGGGGGGAGGGCCCTACGAGCAGTACTTC
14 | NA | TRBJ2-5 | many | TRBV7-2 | CASSLGQAQETQYF | TGTGCCAGCAGCTTAGGACAGGCCCAAGAGACCCAGTACTTC
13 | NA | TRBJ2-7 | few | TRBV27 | CASSRQDSYEQYF | TGTGCCAGCAGTAGGCAGGACTCCTACGAGCAGTACTTC
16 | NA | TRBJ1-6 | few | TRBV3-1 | CASSQDRRAANSPLHF | TGTGCCAGCAGCCAAGATCGGAGGGCGGCTAATTCACCCCTCCACTTT
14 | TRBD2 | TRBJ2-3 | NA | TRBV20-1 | CSASGRGGTDTQYF | TGCAGTGCTAGCGGGAGGGGGGGCACAGATACGCAGTATTTT
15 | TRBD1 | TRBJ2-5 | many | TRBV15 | CATSRGGTGKETQYF | TGTGCCACCAGCAGAGGAGGGACAGGGAAAGAGACCCAGTACTTC
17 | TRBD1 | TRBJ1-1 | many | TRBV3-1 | CASSAWTGSYSGTEAFF | TGTGCCAGCAGCGCGTGGACAGGGAGTTATTCGGGCACTGAAGCTTTCTTT
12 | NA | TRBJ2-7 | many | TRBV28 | CASSFGQREQYF | TGTGCCAGCAGTTTCGGACAGCGAGAGCAGTACTTC
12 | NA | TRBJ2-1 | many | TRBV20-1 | CSATRWDNEQFF | TGCAGTGCTACACGTTGGGACAATGAGCAGTTCTTC